The 3 T cell receptor beta chains below come from one sample, sequenced in a study of OX40 agonist ivuxolimab in advanced cancers. The library was produced with the immunoSEQ multiplex PCR assay. TCRdb retrieved this table from immuneACCESS and kept in-frame rearrangements only. Not all clones are present; in checked studies, unresolved V genes account for under half, and no reason is known for the remainder. Counted in this sample were 70,000 or so clones; 75% to 90% of them appeared once. The ten largest account for roughly 0.94% of the sample. The material was CD4+ or CD8+ T cells sorted from blood, obtained in a trial of the OX40 agonist ivuxolimab. The receptor source for this set is an adult with an advanced solid tumor such as melanoma, head and neck, liver or kidney cancer.

The chain joins TRBV4-2 to TRBJ2-7; D is perhaps TRBD1 (6 bases). The V and J ends lost 0 bases and 3 bases respectively, with 9 bases between them. CDR1 and CDR2 from the germline V gene are LGHNA and YNFKEQ. The CDR3 runs to 14 residues. The CDR3 coding sequence is TGTGCCAGCAGCCAAGATTTGGACAGCTACGAGCAGTACTTC. Its translation: CASSQDLDSYEQYF.

This clone was picked up one time. The genes are TRBV6-1 and TRBJ2-2; D is possibly TRBD1 (6 bases). This CDR3 is 14 amino acids long. Trimming cost V 5 bases and J 3 bases, with 10 bases left between them. Germline assignment: CDR1 MNHNS and CDR2 SASEGT. CDR3 protein: CASSRQEYTGELFF. DNA of the CDR3: TGTGCCAGCAGTCGACAGGAATACACCGGGGAGCTGTTTTTT.

The rearrangement uses TRBV19 and TRBJ2-1; the match to TRBD2 covers 14 bases. The V gene end was trimmed by 4 bases and the J gene end by 2 bases; junction bases not matched to a gene: 10. Germline V CDR1 and CDR2: LNHDA, SQIVND (reference sequence). This CDR3 has 19 amino acids. The CDR3 reads CASSTETSGGARAYNEQFF. CDR3 nucleotides: TGTGCCAGTAGTACAGAGACTAGCGGGGGGGCCAGGGCCTACAATGAGCAGTTCTTC.